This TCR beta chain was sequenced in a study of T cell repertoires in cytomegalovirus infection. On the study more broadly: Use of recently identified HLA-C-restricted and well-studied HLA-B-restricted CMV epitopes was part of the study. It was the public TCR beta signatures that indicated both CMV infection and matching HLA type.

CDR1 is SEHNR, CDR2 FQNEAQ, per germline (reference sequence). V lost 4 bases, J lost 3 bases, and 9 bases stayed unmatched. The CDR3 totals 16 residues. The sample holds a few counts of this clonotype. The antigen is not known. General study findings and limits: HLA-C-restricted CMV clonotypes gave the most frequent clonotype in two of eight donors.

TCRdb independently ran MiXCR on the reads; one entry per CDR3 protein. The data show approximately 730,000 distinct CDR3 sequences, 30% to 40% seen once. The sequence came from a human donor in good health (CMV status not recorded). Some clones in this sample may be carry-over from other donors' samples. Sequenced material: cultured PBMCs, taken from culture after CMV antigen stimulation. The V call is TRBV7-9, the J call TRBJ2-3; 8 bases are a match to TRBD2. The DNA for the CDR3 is TGTGCCAGCAGCTCCCCAGGCAGCGGGAGAACAGATACGCAGTATTTT. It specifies CASSSPGSGRTDTQYF.